This TCR beta chain was retrieved from a study of cytomegalovirus exposure and HLA in healthy donors. Study outcomes and limitations: More than 150 TCR beta chains were listed as cytomegalovirus-associated. It was confirmed in vitro that three of the CMV-associated chains were specific for CMV antigens. Earlier findings revealed that most TCR beta V segments proved productive either about 87% or about 30% of the time.

The PCR used 60 Vbeta and 13 Jbeta primers. In the source study's methods: It was a later analysis that counted 75 million to 90 million unique TCR beta chains, of which some 12 million were shared. Profiling relied on immunoSEQ multiplex PCR, and the TCRdb table lists in-frame clones only, not all of them. Clone size and the V and J calls come from that table; the DNA yielded D and trimming. Its listing shows just over 40,000 clones. This CDR3 spans 21 amino acids. Germline V gene lookup returns CDR1 KGHSH and CDR2 LQKENI. About this clone itself: The antigen remains unidentified. An end of the junction does not agree with germline; a read error may underlie this.

This chain links TRBV18 with TRBJ2-1; tentatively, D is TRBD2 (6 bases). This TCR was sampled from a man younger than 45 in good health and CMV-seronegative. Sample: PBMCs. CDR3 DNA: TGTGCCAGCTCACCACCGGGGGTGTGGACGGGAGACCGAGGCTCCGACAATGAGCAGTTCTTC. Translating it yields CASSPPGVWTGDRGSDNEQFF.